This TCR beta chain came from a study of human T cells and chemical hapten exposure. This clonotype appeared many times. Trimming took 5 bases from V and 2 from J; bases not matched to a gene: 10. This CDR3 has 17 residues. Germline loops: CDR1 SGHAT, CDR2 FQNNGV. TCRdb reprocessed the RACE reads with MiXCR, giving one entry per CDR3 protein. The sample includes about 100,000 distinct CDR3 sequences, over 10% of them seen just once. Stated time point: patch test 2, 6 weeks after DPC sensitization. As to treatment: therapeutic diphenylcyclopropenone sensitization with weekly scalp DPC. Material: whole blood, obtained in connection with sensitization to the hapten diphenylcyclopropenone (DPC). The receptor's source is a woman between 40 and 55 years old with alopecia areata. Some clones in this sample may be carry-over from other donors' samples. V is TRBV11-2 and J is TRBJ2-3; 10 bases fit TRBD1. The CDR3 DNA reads TGTGCCAGCAGCCCGACCAGGACAGGGGGATCCACAGATACGCAGTATTTT. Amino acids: CASSPTRTGGSTDTQYF. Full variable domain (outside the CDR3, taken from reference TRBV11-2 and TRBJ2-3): EAGVAQSPRYKIIEKRQSVAFWCNPISGHATLYWYQQILGQGPKLLIQFQNNGVVDDSQLPKDRFSAERLKGVDSTLKIQPAKLEDSAVYLCASSPTRTGGSTDTQYFGPGTRLTVL.